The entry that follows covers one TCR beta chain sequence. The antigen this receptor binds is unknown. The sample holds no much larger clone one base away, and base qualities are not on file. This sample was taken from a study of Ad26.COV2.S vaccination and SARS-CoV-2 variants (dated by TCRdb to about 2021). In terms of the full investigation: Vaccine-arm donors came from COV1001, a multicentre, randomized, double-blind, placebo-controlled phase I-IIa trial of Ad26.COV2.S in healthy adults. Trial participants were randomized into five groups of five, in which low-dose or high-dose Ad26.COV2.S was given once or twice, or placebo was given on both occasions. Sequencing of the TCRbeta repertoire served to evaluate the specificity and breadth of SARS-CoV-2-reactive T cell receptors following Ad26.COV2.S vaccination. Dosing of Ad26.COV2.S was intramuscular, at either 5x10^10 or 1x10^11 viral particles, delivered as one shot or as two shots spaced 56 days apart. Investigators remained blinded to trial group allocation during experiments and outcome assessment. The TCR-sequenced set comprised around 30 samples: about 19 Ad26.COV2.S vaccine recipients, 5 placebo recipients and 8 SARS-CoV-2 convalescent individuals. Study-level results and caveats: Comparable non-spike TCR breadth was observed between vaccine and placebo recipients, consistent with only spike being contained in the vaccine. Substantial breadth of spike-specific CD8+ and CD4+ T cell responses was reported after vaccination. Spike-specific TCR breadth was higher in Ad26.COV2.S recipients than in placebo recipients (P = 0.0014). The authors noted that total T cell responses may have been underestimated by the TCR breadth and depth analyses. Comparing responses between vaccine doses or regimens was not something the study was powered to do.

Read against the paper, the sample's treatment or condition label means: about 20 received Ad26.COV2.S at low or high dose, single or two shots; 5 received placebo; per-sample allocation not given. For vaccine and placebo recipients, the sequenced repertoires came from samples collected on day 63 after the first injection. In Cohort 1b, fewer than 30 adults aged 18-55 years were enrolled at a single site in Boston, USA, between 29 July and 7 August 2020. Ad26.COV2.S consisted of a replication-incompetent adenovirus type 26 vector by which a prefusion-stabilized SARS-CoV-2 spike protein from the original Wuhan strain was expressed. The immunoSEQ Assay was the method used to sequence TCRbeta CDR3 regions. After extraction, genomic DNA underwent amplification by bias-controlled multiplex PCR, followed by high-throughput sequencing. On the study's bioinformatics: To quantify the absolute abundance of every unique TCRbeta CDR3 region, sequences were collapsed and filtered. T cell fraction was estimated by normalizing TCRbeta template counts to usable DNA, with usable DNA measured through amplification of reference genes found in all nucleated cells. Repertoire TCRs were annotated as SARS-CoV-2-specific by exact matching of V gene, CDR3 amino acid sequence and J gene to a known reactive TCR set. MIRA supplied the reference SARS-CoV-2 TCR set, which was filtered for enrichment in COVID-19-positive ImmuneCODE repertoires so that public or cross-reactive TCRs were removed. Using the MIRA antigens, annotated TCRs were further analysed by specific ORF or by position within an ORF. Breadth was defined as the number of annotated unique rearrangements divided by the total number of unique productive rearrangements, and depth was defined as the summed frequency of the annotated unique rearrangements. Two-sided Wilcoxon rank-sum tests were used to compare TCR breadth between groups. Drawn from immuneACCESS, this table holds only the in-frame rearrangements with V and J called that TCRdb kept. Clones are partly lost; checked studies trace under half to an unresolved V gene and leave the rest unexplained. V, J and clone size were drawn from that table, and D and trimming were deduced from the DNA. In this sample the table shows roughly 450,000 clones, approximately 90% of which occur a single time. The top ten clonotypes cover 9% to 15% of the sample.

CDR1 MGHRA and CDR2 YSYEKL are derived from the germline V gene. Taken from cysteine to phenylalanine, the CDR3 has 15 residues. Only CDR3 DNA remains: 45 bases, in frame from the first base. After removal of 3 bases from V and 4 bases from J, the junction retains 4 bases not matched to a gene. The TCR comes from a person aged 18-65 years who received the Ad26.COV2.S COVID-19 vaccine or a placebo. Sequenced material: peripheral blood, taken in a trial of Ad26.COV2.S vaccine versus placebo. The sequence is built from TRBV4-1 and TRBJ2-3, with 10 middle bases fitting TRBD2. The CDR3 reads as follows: CASSHVAGGADTQYF. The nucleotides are TGCGCCAGCAGCCACGTAGCGGGAGGTGCAGATACGCAGTATTTT.